These 21 T cell receptor beta chains were all obtained from the same sample, sequenced in a study of vaccination effects on CD4 cells after COVID-19. No antigens are known for them. Viral peptide pool expansion of antigen-specific CD4+ T cells preceded sequencing in the ViraFEST assay. Researchers isolated CD4+ T cells once around 11 days of culture had elapsed. Vaccinated recipients, who were negative for nucleocapsid antibodies, had no history of SARS-CoV-2 infection. Data came from immunoSEQ multiplex PCR; TCRdb stores just in-frame clones and leaves some out. The table has some 52,000 clones, 79% seen once. The sample was CD4+ T cells from PBMCs cultured with HCoV-OC43 spike peptides, taken before COVID-19 vaccination. Stated subset: HCoV-OC43 spike overlapping peptide pool stimulation. Receptor source: a human donor who received a COVID-19 vaccine.

The chain couples TRBV15 to TRBJ1-4; a weak D match, TRBD1 (6 bases). Germline-derived CDR1 and CDR2 are LNHNV and YYDKDF (reference sequence). The V and J ends lost 0 bases and 8 bases respectively, with 16 bases between them. There are 16 residues in the CDR3. Written as DNA, the CDR3 is TGTGCCACCAGCAGAGACTCTTATACAGGGCGGGAAAAACTGTTTTTT. Its translation: CATSRDSYTGREKLFF. Full variable domain (outside the CDR3, taken from reference TRBV15 and TRBJ1-4): DAMVIQNPRYQVTQFGKPVTLSCSQTLNHNVMYWYQQKSSQAPKLLFHYYDKDFNNEADTPDNFQSRRPNTSFCFLDIRSPGLGDTAMYLCATSRDSYTGREKLFFGSGTQLSVL.

The chain is built from TRBV7-8 and TRBJ2-2; 8 nucleotides align to TRBD2. This CDR3 has 16 residues. The germline gives CDR1 SGHVS, CDR2 FQNEAQ. V shed 4 bases, J shed 5 bases, and the junction held 9 bases outside the gene matches. The CDR3 DNA sequence: TGTGCCAGCAGCTGGGGACTAGTAGGCGATACCGGGGAGCTGTTTTTT. Translated, it gives CASSWGLVGDTGELFF.

V gene TRBV4-1 combines with J gene TRBJ2-1, with D unresolved. The V and J ends lost 4 bases and 0 bases respectively, with 10 bases between them. This CDR3 region has 15 residues. Per the germline V gene, CDR1 is MGHRA and CDR2 is YSYEKL. CDR3 coding DNA: TGCGCCAGCAGCCTCGACATAAACTCCTACAATGAGCAGTTCTTC. This encodes CASSLDINSYNEQFF.

J is TRBJ2-3 and V is TRBV9; 8 bases are shared with TRBD2. The V and J ends lost 2 bases and 0 bases, in that order; junction bases with no gene match: 2. The CDR3 totals 15 residues. The V gene's germline CDR1 is SGDLS and CDR2 YYNGEE. As DNA, the CDR3 is TGTGCCAGCAGCGTTAGCGGGGCTAGCACAGATACGCAGTATTTT. It yields the protein CASSVSGASTDTQYF.

The chain couples TRBV7-3 to TRBJ2-1; 11 nucleotides match TRBD2. The V and J ends lost 4 bases and 6 bases, in that order; junction bases with no gene match: 5. Germline CDR1 and CDR2: SGHTA and FQGTGA. The CDR3 has 15 amino acids. As DNA, the CDR3 is TGTGCCAGCAGCTCTAGCGGGGGGAGGGTCAATGAGCAGTTCTTC. Amino acid sequence: CASSSSGGRVNEQFF.

The DNA for the CDR3 is TGTGCTAGTGGTTTAAGGCCGCCCGGGACCGGGGAGCTGTTTTTT. The encoded protein is CASGLRPPGTGELFF. The V and J genes are TRBV12-5 and TRBJ2-2; D is unresolved. Trimming stripped 3 bases from V and 5 bases from J, with 13 bases between. Germline CDR1 reads LGHNT; CDR2 reads FRNRAP. This CDR3 is 15 amino acids long.

In its sample, this clone was seen a few times. The chain has TRBV14 and TRBJ2-2; no clear D gene. The germline V and J ends were trimmed by 5 bases and 6 bases, with 13 bases remaining between them. The CDR3 consists of 14 residues. In germline, CDR1 is SGHDN, CDR2 FVKESK. The CDR3 region is CASSRVNGAGELFF. As DNA, the CDR3 is TGTGCCAGCAGCAGGGTGAATGGGGCCGGGGAGCTGTTTTTT.

For this clone: Compared with germline, one end of the junction differs, possibly owing to a read error. This chain connects TRBV6-5 to TRBJ1-2; 8 nucleotides agree with TRBD1. From germline, CDR1 is MNHEY and CDR2 SVGAGI. This CDR3 is built from 14 residues. The CDR3 reads CASINAGQGAEIAF. CDR3 bases: TGTGCCAGCATCAACGCCGGCCAGGGGGCCGAAATCGCCTTC.

The chain carries TRBV21-1 and TRBJ2-7; the D segment call TRBD2 is taken from the table without a DNA check. TRBV21-1 is given as a pseudogene. The CDR3 is made up of 15 amino acids. CDR3 in amino acids: CASSKAGGFHYEQYV. The CDR3 DNA sequence: TGTGCCAGCAGCAAAGCAGGCGGTTTTCACTACGAGCAGTACGTC.

This rearrangement joins TRBV28 to TRBJ2-3; 8 bases agree with TRBD2. The V gene end was trimmed by 6 bases and the J gene end by 4 bases; junction bases not matched to a gene: 9. Germline V gene sequence: CDR1 MDHEN, CDR2 SYDVKM. The CDR3 runs to 15 residues. CDR3 amino acids: CASSPPVAGPDTQYF. CDR3 bases: TGTGCCAGCAGCCCCCCGGTAGCGGGGCCAGATACGCAGTATTTT.

This clone was seen only once. The rearrangement links TRBV6-5 to TRBJ1-6; 8 positions match TRBD1. With 6 bases clipped from V and 5 bases from J, the junction kept 6 bases outside the gene matches. This CDR3 comprises 15 residues. Per the germline V gene, CDR1 is MNHEY and CDR2 is SVGAGI. CDR3 protein: CASRVTGGHNSPLHF. The DNA of the CDR3 is TGTGCCAGCAGGGTAACAGGGGGGCATAATTCACCCCTCCACTTT.

V and J are TRBV30 and TRBJ1-5; D might be TRBD1 (6 bases). V lost 1 base to trimming and J lost 0 bases, with 10 bases between them. Germline lookup yields CDR1 GTSNPN and CDR2 SVGIG (reference sequence). This CDR3 comprises 15 residues. The CDR3 DNA sequence: TGTGCCTGGAGTGACCAGGGGAATAGCAATCAGCCCCAGCATTTT. As protein: CAWSDQGNSNQPQHF.

The rearrangement joins TRBV2 to TRBJ2-1; D is perhaps TRBD2 (5 bases). Between the trimmed V and J ends, which lost 7 bases and 8 bases, there was a span of 21 bases. Germline CDR1 is SNHLY and CDR2 is FYNNEI. This CDR3 has 15 residues. The CDR3 DNA reads TGTGCCAGCACCAAAGGAGGTGAAGGGATCGATGAGCAGTTCTTC. Translated: CASTKGGEGIDEQFF.

This rearrangement joins TRBV2 to TRBJ1-2, with D possibly being TRBD1 (5 bases). Trimming shortened V by 7 bases and J by 8 bases, and 20 bases separated the two germline ends. The CDR3 totals 14 residues. Germline assignment: CDR1 SNHLY and CDR2 FYNNEI. The CDR3 loop reads CASTRDGPSVGYTF. CDR3 DNA: TGTGCCAGCACTAGGGACGGGCCTTCCGTGGGCTACACCTTC.

The chain employs TRBV28 and TRBJ1-5; D unresolved. V was clipped by 8 bases and J by 1 base, with 6 bases between them. There are 12 residues in the CDR3. The germline V gene encodes CDR1 MDHEN and CDR2 SYDVKM. The DNA of the CDR3 is TGTGCCAGCCGGGAGAGCAATCAGCCCCAGCATTTT. Protein sequence: CASRESNQPQHF.

The rearrangement links TRBV6-6 to TRBJ2-2; no reliable D call. The CDR3 length is 15 residues. CDR1 and CDR2 (germline): MNHNY, SVGAGI (reference sequence). Between the trimmed V and J ends, which lost 2 bases and 8 bases, there was a span of 15 bases. The CDR3 spells CASSYDRGAIGELFF. The CDR3 coding sequence is TGTGCCAGCAGTTACGATCGCGGTGCGATTGGGGAGCTGTTTTTT.

The chain recombines TRBV2 with TRBJ1-6, with TRBD1 matching 8 bases. CDR3 length: 15 residues. V was pared by 6 bases and J by 5 bases, with 6 bases of the junction left unmatched. Germline V gives CDR1 SNHLY, CDR2 FYNNEI. The CDR3 DNA follows: TGTGCCAGCAGGGCCCAGGGGGCCAATAATTCACCCCTCCACTTT. Protein: CASRAQGANNSPLHF.

This clone was seen once. The chain combines TRBV18 with TRBJ2-3, with a possible D match to TRBD1 (6 bases). This CDR3 region has 15 residues. Trimming left V 4 bases short and J 1 base short, with 12 bases between. The germline V gene encodes CDR1 KGHSH and CDR2 LQKENI. Written as DNA, the CDR3 is TGTGCCAGCTCACTACAGGGATTTGGCACAGATACGCAGTATTTT. Translating it yields CASSLQGFGTDTQYF.

This chain connects TRBV5-1 to TRBJ2-5; 9 bases agree with TRBD1. Germline loops: CDR1 SGHRS, CDR2 YFSETQ. The CDR3 sequence is 15 residues long. Trimming cost V 1 base and J 5 bases; bases outside gene matches: 6. CDR3 DNA sequence: TGCGCCAGCAGCTTGCGACAGGGGGGACAGGAGACCCAGTACTTC. It encodes CASSLRQGGQETQYF.

The rearrangement joins TRBV6-5 to TRBJ2-7, with a tentative D call TRBD1 (6 bases). The V gene lost 4 bases and the J gene lost 5 bases, with 15 bases spanning the gap. CDR3 size: 14 residues. CDR1 is MNHEY and CDR2 is SVGAGI in the germline V gene. The CDR3 spells CASSSSPGDHEQYV. The CDR3, as DNA: TGTGCCAGCAGTTCCAGCCCAGGGGATCACGAGCAGTACGTC.

The genes are TRBV19 and TRBJ1-1; D is unclear. Per the germline V gene, CDR1 is LNHDA and CDR2 is SQIVND (reference sequence). This CDR3 has 13 amino acids. Trimming cost V 4 bases and J 1 base, with 7 bases left between them. CDR3 bases: TGTGCCAGTAGTACTCAAAGGAACACTGAAGCTTTCTTT. Amino acids: CASSTQRNTEAFF.